The 20 T cell receptor beta chains below all came from one sample that was sequenced in a study of CD8 T cells in Susac syndrome. Random hexamers were used to reverse transcribe the RNA input (about 0.45 to 1 ug). TCRdb re-derived calls from the immunoSEQ multiplex PCR reads in MiXCR, one entry per CDR3 protein. The sample has about 140,000 distinct CDR3 sequences; around 94% are singletons. The sample taken for sequencing was CD8+ T cells from PBMCs. The receptors originated from a human donor in good health.

This rearrangement joins TRBV3-1 to TRBJ1-2, with 9 bases matching TRBD1. The junction had 8 bases not matched to a gene; V was cut back by 1 base and J by 2 bases. Germline V gives CDR1 LGHDT, CDR2 YNNKEL (reference sequence). The CDR3 covers 17 residues. The CDR3 bases are TGTGCCAGCAGCCAAGGCGCAACAGGGGGCATGAACTATGGCTACACCTTC. Its protein product is CASSQGATGGMNYGYTF.

V usage is TRBV29-1 and J usage is TRBJ1-2; D is perhaps TRBD1 (5 bases). The CDR3 is 13 residues long. Germline V lookup: CDR1 SQVTM, CDR2 ANQGSEA. V shed 0 bases and J shed 7 bases, with 12 bases lying between them. CDR3 residues: CSVEDWGLTGYTF. In DNA, the CDR3 is TGCAGCGTTGAAGATTGGGGACTTACTGGCTACACCTTC.

The chain uses TRBV29-1 and TRBJ2-2; no clear D gene. CDR1 SQVTM and CDR2 ANQGSEA come from the germline V gene. Between the trimmed V and J ends, which lost 5 bases and 3 bases, there was a span of 7 bases. There are 12 residues in the CDR3. Here the CDR3 reads CSVTHHTGELFF. The CDR3 nucleotides are TGCAGCGTTACCCATCACACCGGGGAGCTGTTTTTT.

For the CDR3, the DNA is TGTGCCAGCAGTTCATTGGCGGGAGATGAGCAGTACTTC. Translating it yields CASSSLAGDEQYF. The genes are TRBV27 and TRBJ2-7; the match to TRBD2 covers 7 bases. Germline V gives CDR1 MNHEY, CDR2 SMNVEV (reference sequence). This CDR3 is built from 13 residues. V shed 4 bases and J 7 bases; nucleotides not matched to a gene: 7.

The chain links TRBV2 to TRBJ1-2; a possible D gene is TRBD1 (5 bases). Trimming left V 7 bases short and J 6 bases short, with 21 bases between. This CDR3 is 15 amino acids long. From germline, CDR1 is SNHLY and CDR2 FYNNEI. CDR3 protein: CASMFPGEASDGYTF. For the CDR3, the DNA is TGTGCCAGCATGTTCCCGGGGGAGGCTAGTGATGGCTACACCTTC.

The gene calls are TRBV21-1 and TRBJ1-4. TRBV21-1 is annotated as a pseudogene. The CDR3 loop spans 13 amino acids. CDR3 nucleotides: TGTGCCAGCAGCAGGACCGATGGAGAAAAACTGTTTTTT. This codes for CASSRTDGEKLFF.

The V call is TRBV29-1, the J call TRBJ2-7, with 7 nucleotides matching TRBD2. This CDR3 contains 15 residues. J gave up 2 bases and V 3 bases, and 10 bases lay outside the gene matches. CDR1 and CDR2 from the germline V gene are SQVTM and ANQGSEA. The chain's CDR3 is CSVEGLAEGTYEQYF. The CDR3 DNA sequence: TGCAGCGTTGAGGGGCTAGCGGAGGGGACCTACGAGCAGTACTTC.

The J gene is TRBJ2-7, the V gene TRBV5-1; D gene ambiguous. The CDR3 runs to 13 residues. With 3 bases removed from V and 1 base from J, the gap between germline ends came to 8 bases. CDR1 and CDR2 (germline): SGHRS, YFSETQ. Written as DNA, the CDR3 is TGCGCCAGCAGCTGGCAGGAATCCTACGAGCAGTACTTC. Translation: CASSWQESYEQYF.

V is TRBV7-9 and J is TRBJ2-7; D is tentatively TRBD1 or TRBD2 (5 bases each). The CDR3 sequence is 15 residues long. Trimming shortened V by 2 bases and J by 2 bases, and 13 bases separated the two germline ends. Germline lookup yields CDR1 SEHNR and CDR2 FQNEAQ (reference sequence). Written as DNA, the CDR3 is TGTGCCAGCAGCTTACCGGGCAGGGACGCCTACGAGCAGTACTTC. This translates into CASSLPGRDAYEQYF.

CDR3 loop: CASSQKGVNEQFF. The CDR3 DNA reads TGCGCCAGCAGCCAAAAAGGTGTGAATGAGCAGTTCTTC. This chain uses TRBV4-1 with TRBJ2-1; D is unresolved. The CDR3 covers 13 residues. Trimming removed 2 bases from V and 7 bases from J, with 9 bases in between. From germline, CDR1 is MGHRA and CDR2 YSYEKL.

The chain links TRBV6-5 to TRBJ1-5; tentative D call: TRBD1 (6 bases). The CDR3 spans 14 residues. V lost 6 bases and J 0 bases, leaving 9 bases between the germline ends. Germline V gene data show CDR1 as MNHEY and CDR2 as SVGAGI. The CDR3 loop is CASRQGSSNQPQHF. The CDR3, as DNA: TGTGCCAGCAGACAGGGCAGTAGCAATCAGCCCCAGCATTTT.

Here the CDR3 reads CATSRKRGGDYNEQFF. The CDR3, as DNA: TGTGCCACCAGCAGGAAAAGAGGGGGAGATTACAATGAGCAGTTCTTC. The chain employs TRBV15 and TRBJ2-1; tentative D call: TRBD1 (6 bases). The germline CDR1 and CDR2 sequences are LNHNV and YYDKDF (reference sequence). V lost 3 bases to trimming and J lost 4 bases, with 16 bases between them. This CDR3 has 16 residues.

The chain uses TRBV20-1 and TRBJ2-2; D is uncertain. V lost 0 bases, J lost 4 bases, and 9 bases lay in between. CDR1 DFQATT and CDR2 SNEGSKA come from the germline V gene (reference sequence). The CDR3 contains 14 residues. The CDR3 sequence: CSARDLYGTGELFF. CDR3 nucleotide sequence: TGCAGTGCTAGAGATCTTTACGGCACCGGGGAGCTGTTTTTT.

V usage is TRBV20-1 and J usage is TRBJ2-7, with 8 nucleotides matching TRBD1. Germline values: CDR1 DFQATT, CDR2 SNEGSKA (reference sequence). The CDR3 length is 15 residues. Losses at the gene ends were 0 bases for V and 6 bases for J; bases not matched to a gene: 10. CDR3 protein: CSARDRTGNPSEQYF. In DNA, the CDR3 is TGCAGTGCTAGAGATCGGACAGGGAACCCCAGCGAGCAGTACTTC.

This clonotype was recorded only once. This sequence joins TRBV3-1 and TRBJ2-3; 9 positions match TRBD2. V gave up 1 base and J gave up 5 bases; unmatched junction bases: 16. Germline V CDR1 and CDR2: LGHDT, YNNKEL (reference sequence). This CDR3 has 19 amino acids. The chain's CDR3 is CASSQVKLAGVQLGDTQYF. CDR3 bases: TGTGCCAGCAGCCAAGTTAAATTAGCGGGAGTTCAGTTGGGAGATACGCAGTATTTT.

In DNA, the CDR3 is TGTGCCTTGGACGCGGGAGGGAACATTCAGTACTTC. As protein: CALDAGGNIQYF. This chain uses TRBV30 with TRBJ2-4, with 9 bases aligning to TRBD2. The CDR3 has 12 residues. From germline, CDR1 is GTSNPN and CDR2 SVGIG (reference sequence). V was pared by 7 bases and J by 7 bases, with 5 bases of the junction left unmatched.

This clonotype was seen just once. The chain is built from TRBV5-1 and TRBJ2-1, with a weak D call TRBD2 (5 bases). V lost 0 bases to trimming and J lost 7 bases, with 17 bases between them. Germline V gene data show CDR1 as SGHRS and CDR2 as YFSETQ. The CDR3 runs 16 residues. This chain's CDR3 is CASSLGPRGAVNEQFF. The CDR3, as DNA: TGCGCCAGCAGCTTGGGCCCTCGCGGAGCGGTTAATGAGCAGTTCTTC.

This sequence joins TRBV30 and TRBJ1-1; D not certain. V gave up 0 bases and J gave up 3 bases, with 14 bases separating them. The length of the CDR3 is 15 residues. Per germline, CDR1 GTSNPN and CDR2 SVGIG (reference sequence). Here the CDR3 DNA reads TGTGCCTGGAGTGTTTTACTCGGGTGGTACACTGAAGCTTTCTTT. It yields the protein CAWSVLLGWYTEAFF.

The CDR3 spells CSFGVDNEQFF. The CDR3 DNA is TGCAGCTTCGGGGTCGACAATGAGCAGTTCTTC. The V call is TRBV29-1, the J call TRBJ2-1; tentative D call: TRBD2 (5 bases). CDR1 SQVTM and CDR2 ANQGSEA come from the germline V gene. The V end was cut by 8 bases, the J end by 5 bases, with 10 bases between. The length of the CDR3 is 11 residues.

The rearrangement uses TRBV20-1 and TRBJ1-1, with 11 bases aligning to TRBD1. The CDR3 extends over 12 amino acids. The J segment lost 11 bases and the V segment lost 5 bases, leaving 7 bases of the junction unmatched. Germline CDR1 reads DFQATT; CDR2 reads SNEGSKA (reference sequence). CDR3 nucleotide sequence: TGCAGTGCTCGGGACAGGGGGTATCGGGCTTTCTTT. It translates to CSARDRGYRAFF.